This section outlines one T cell receptor (beta chain) sequence together with its context. Germline V CDR1 and CDR2: LNHNV, YYDKDF (reference sequence). The CDR3 loop spans 15 amino acids. V shed 5 bases and J 2 bases; nucleotides not matched to a gene: 4. The data derive from a study of control samples from healthy donors and cancer patients. Libraries were prepared by immunoSEQ multiplex PCR; TCRdb keeps only in-frame clonotypes and omits some of them. The sample has approximately 100,000 clones; 82% are singletons. The chain recombines TRBV15 with TRBJ2-5; 11 nucleotides agree with TRBD2. The receptor comes from a man aged 60 to 69 in good health. Sequences were obtained from blood. As DNA, the CDR3 is TGTGCCACCAGCTGGTGGACTAGCGGGCAAGAGACCCAGTACTTC. It is translated as CATSWWTSGQETQYF.